This T cell receptor (beta chain) was retrieved from a study of spatial heterogeneity in lung cancer. Study summary: Alpha-chain detections were consistently fewer than beta-chain detections among the sequences. Notes on the study in general: Alpha and beta chain coverage of tumor T cells was estimated at about 7.5% and 12%, respectively. Expanded alpha and beta TCR counts within tumors tracked tumor mutation counts.

This clonotype is labeled as medium-sized. Its antigen is not known. MiXCR, applied by TCRdb to the 5' RACE reads, yields one record per CDR3 protein. The repertoire includes about 7,000 distinct CDR3 sequences, 13% of them detected once, and less than 9.5% sits in the top ten. The time point denotes: sample taken at primary tumor resection. Samples were obtained from about 75 donors, all untreated early-stage non-small cell lung cancer patients. Frozen PBMC, nontumor lung or tumor provided whole RNA, which was sequenced unsorted. V was trimmed by 7 bases and J by 0 bases, leaving 9 bases between them. Germline lookup yields CDR1 WNHNN and CDR2 SYGVQD (reference sequence). The CDR3 spans 14 residues.

Sequencing was performed on lung tumor tissue, taken at surgery. This rearrangement joins TRBV10-1 to TRBJ2-2; weak D call: TRBD2 (5 bases). The clonotype originates from a male donor with early-stage non-small cell lung cancer. CDR3 in amino acids: CASKEAPNTGELFF. Written as DNA, the CDR3 is TGCGCCAGCAAGGAGGCCCCGAACACCGGGGAGCTGTTTTTT.